Sequencing of this T cell receptor (beta chain) was carried out in a study of T cell repertoires in cytomegalovirus infection. A single record per CDR3 protein comes from TCRdb applying MiXCR to the reads. The sample shows under 850,000 distinct CDR3 sequences, about 40% of them seen only once. V lost 3 bases and J lost 0, with 15 bases in between. CDR3 length: 16 amino acids. In germline, CDR1 is GTSNPN, CDR2 SVGIG (reference sequence). Sequenced: PBMCs. V gene TRBV30 combines with J gene TRBJ1-3; no reliable D call. The receptor's source is a human donor in good health (CMV status not recorded). Some clones in this sample may be carry-over from other donors' samples. In DNA, the CDR3 is TGTGCCTGGAGGACCCCCCCGGATTACTCTGGAAACACCATATATTTT. Protein: CAWRTPPDYSGNTIYF. Full variable domain (missing parts from reference TRBV30 and TRBJ1-3): SQTIHQWPATLVQPVGSPLSLECTVEGTSNPNLYWYRQAAGRGLQLLFYSVGIGQISSEVPQNLSASRPQDRQFILSSKKLLLSDSGFYLCAWRTPPDYSGNTIYFGEGSWLTVV.